The clone carrying this T cell receptor beta chain was seen many times. This record belongs to a study of molecular identifiers for immune sequencing clone quantification. Study in general: Replicate experiments took RNA from around 18,000 or 91,000 naive CD8 cells, divided it five ways and sequenced four.

TCRdb re-derived calls from the PCR reads in MiXCR, one entry per CDR3 protein. Of about 510,000 distinct CDR3 sequences in the sample, 20% to 25% were seen once. The specimen sequenced was naive CD8+ T cells from blood, with Jurkat cell RNA spiked in. Subset in this sample: FACS-sorted CD8+CD4-CCR7+CD45RA+ naive T cells. This TCR was sampled from a human donor in good health. Some libraries in this study had Jurkat cell RNA spiked in.

The CDR3 spells CSVEVSGQGAGETQYF. DNA for the CDR3: TGCAGCGTTGAAGTCTCGGGACAGGGGGCGGGGGAGACCCAGTACTTC. The chain links TRBV29-1 to TRBJ2-5; 12 bases are a match to TRBD1. CDR1 is SQVTM, CDR2 ANQGSEA, per germline. V gave up 1 base and J gave up 5 bases; unmatched junction bases: 8. The CDR3 covers 16 residues.